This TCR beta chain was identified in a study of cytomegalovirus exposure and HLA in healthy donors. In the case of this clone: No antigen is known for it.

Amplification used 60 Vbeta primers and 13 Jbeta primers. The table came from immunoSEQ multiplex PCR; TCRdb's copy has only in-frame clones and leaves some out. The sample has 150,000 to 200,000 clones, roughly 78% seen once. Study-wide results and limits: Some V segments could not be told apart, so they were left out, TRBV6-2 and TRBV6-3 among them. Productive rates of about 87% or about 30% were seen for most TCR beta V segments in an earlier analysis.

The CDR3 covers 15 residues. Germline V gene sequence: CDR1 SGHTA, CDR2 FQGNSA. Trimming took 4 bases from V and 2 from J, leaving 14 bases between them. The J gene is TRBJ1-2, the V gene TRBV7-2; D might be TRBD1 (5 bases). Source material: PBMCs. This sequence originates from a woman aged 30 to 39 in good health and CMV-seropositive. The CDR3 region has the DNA TGTGCCAGCAGCTCAACGGGACTCATGAACTATGGCTACACCTTC. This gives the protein CASSSTGLMNYGYTF.